Listed below are T cell receptor beta chains from one sample, sequenced in a study of cytomegalovirus exposure and HLA in healthy donors. Measured with immunoSEQ multiplex PCR; TCRdb has only the in-frame clones, and not every one. The repertoire consists of roughly 110,000 clones, with roughly 80% occurring once and the leading ten covering approximately 2.4%. What was sequenced was PBMCs. The receptors shown here come from a man aged 40-49 years in good health and CMV-seronegative. The CDR3 runs from the conserved cysteine through the conserved F or W. The D gene is left open where the match is weak. Clone size is not always given. Where it is, it says once, few, many or a class for expanded clones.

j_call d_call v_call clone_size cdr3_aa cdr3_nt
TRBJ2-1 TRBD2 TRBV5-6 NA CASSSGTSGGAYNEQFF TGTGCCAGCAGCTCAGGGACTAGCGGGGGGGCCTACAATGAGCAGTTCTTC
TRBJ1-4 TRBD1 TRBV4-1 NA CASSQARGQGDEKLFF TGCGCCAGCAGCCAAGCCCGGGGACAGGGTGATGAAAAACTGTTTTTT
TRBJ2-7 NA TRBV9 NA CASSPHLPGSYYEQYF TGTGCCAGCAGCCCCCACCTCCCAGGGTCCTACTACGAGCAGTACTTC
TRBJ2-2 NA TRBV12-2 NA CASRAGGGDTGELFF TGTGCAAGTCGCGCGGGGGGGGGAGACACCGGGGAGCTGTTTTTT
TRBJ2-5 NA TRBV7-2 once CASSRSGRGETQYF TGTGCCAGCAGCCGAAGCGGGCGGGGCGAGACCCAGTACTTC
TRBJ2-1 TRBD1 TRBV5-4 NA CASSLGTGGSYNEQFF TGTGCCAGCAGCTTGGGGACAGGGGGCTCCTACAATGAGCAGTTCTTC
TRBJ2-6 TRBD2 TRBV7-2 NA CASSRSGGVSGANVLTF TGTGCCAGCAGTCGAAGCGGGGGGGTCTCTGGGGCCAACGTCCTGACTTTC
TRBJ2-7 TRBD1 TRBV4-1 NA CASSLGTGSYEQYF TGCGCCAGCAGCCTCGGGACAGGGTCCTACGAGCAGTACTTC
TRBJ2-2 NA TRBV5-1 NA CASSDTSNTGELFF TGCGCCAGCAGCGATACTAGCAACACCGGGGAGCTGTTTTTT
TRBJ2-7 TRBD1 TRBV18 NA CASSPAGTGKSYEQYF TGTGCCAGCTCACCAGCCGGGACAGGGAAGTCCTACGAGCAGTACTTC
TRBJ1-6 TRBD1 TRBV19 NA CASTSPDRGRYSPLHF TGTGCCAGTACCTCACCGGACAGGGGGCGGTACTCACCCCTCCACTTT
TRBJ2-4 NA TRBV2 NA CASMGFAKNIQYF TGTGCCAGCATGGGCTTCGCCAAAAACATTCAGTACTTC
TRBJ2-1 TRBD2 TRBV7-7 once CASRLLPTGTSGGADNEQFF TGTGCCAGCAGGCTCCTCCCCACCGGGACTAGCGGGGGGGCGGACAATGAGCAGTTCTTC
TRBJ2-7 NA TRBV11-2 NA CASSLSNTAYEQYF TGTGCCAGCAGCTTAAGCAATACAGCCTACGAGCAGTACTTC
TRBJ1-1 TRBD1 TRBV7-2 NA CAIPGQGRTEAFF TGTGCCATCCCGGGACAGGGAAGAACTGAAGCTTTCTTT
TRBJ2-3 NA TRBV2 few CASSPGQGADTQYF TGTGCCAGCAGTCCGGGCCAGGGCGCAGATACGCAGTATTTT
TRBJ2-6 NA TRBV18 NA CASSPTHSGANVLTF TGTGCCAGCTCTCCCACTCACTCTGGGGCCAACGTCCTGACTTTC
TRBJ1-3 NA TRBV11-2 NA CASSRDISGNTIYF TGTGCCAGCAGCCGAGACATCTCTGGAAACACCATATATTTT
TRBJ2-7 TRBD2 TRBV2 NA CASSVELAAVLQQYF TGTGCCAGCAGTGTTGAACTAGCGGCGGTACTCCAGCAGTACTTC
TRBJ1-5 TRBD1 TRBV6-1 NA CASSGTGMANQPQHF TGTGCCAGCAGCGGGACAGGGATGGCCAATCAGCCCCAGCATTTT
TRBJ2-1 TRBD2 TRBV6-6 NA CASSYPAGRDEQFF TGTGCCAGCAGTTACCCCGCGGGGAGGGATGAGCAGTTCTTC
TRBJ2-1 NA TRBV9 NA CASSVTGSSYNEQFF TGTGCCAGCAGCGTCACAGGGAGCTCCTACAATGAGCAGTTCTTC
TRBJ1-3 NA TRBV18 NA CASSPQTQGGAAGNTIYF TGTGCCAGCTCCCCGCAGACTCAGGGCGGTGCAGCTGGAAACACCATATATTTT
TRBJ2-1 TRBD2 TRBV18 NA CASSPGTSGDNEQFF TGTGCCAGCTCACCAGGGACTAGCGGGGACAATGAGCAGTTCTTC
TRBJ1-4 TRBD1 TRBV4-1 NA CASSHSHGGTGEKLFF TGCGCCAGCAGCCACTCCCATGGCGGGACAGGAGAAAAACTGTTTTTT
TRBJ2-3 NA TRBV5-1 NA CASRERANTDTQYF TGCGCCAGCAGGGAGCGGGCAAACACAGATACGCAGTATTTT
TRBJ2-7 NA TRBV2 many CASSPGHYF TGTGCCAGCAGTCCGGGACACTACTTC
TRBJ1-2 NA TRBV7-8 NA CASSLQDSNYGYTF TGTGCCAGCAGCTTGCAGGATTCTAACTATGGCTACACCTTC
TRBJ2-2 TRBD2 TRBV19 NA CASRTLAGGRSGSGELFF TGTGCCAGTAGGACCTTAGCGGGGGGGCGATCGGGCTCCGGGGAGCTGTTTTTT
TRBJ2-3 NA TRBV5-6 NA CASSFVGATDTQYF TGTGCCAGCAGCTTCGTAGGGGCGACAGATACGCAGTATTTT